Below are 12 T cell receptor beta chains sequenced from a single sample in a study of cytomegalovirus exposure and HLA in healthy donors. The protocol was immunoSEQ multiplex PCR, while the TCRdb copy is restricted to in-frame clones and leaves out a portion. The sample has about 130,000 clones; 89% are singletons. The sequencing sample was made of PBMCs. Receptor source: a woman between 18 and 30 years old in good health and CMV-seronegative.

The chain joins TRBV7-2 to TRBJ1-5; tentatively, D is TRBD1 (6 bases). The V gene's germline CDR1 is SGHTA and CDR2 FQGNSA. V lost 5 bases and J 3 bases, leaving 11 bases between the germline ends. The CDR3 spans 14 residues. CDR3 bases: TGTGCCAGCAGCCGAGGGGGTGACAATCAGCCCCAGCATTTT. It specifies CASSRGGDNQPQHF.

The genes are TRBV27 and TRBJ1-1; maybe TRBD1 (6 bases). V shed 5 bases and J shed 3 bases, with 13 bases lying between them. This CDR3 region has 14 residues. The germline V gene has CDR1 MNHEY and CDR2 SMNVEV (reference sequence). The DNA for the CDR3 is TGTGCCAGCAGTGCAACAGGGTCTTACACTGAAGCTTTCTTT. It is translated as CASSATGSYTEAFF.

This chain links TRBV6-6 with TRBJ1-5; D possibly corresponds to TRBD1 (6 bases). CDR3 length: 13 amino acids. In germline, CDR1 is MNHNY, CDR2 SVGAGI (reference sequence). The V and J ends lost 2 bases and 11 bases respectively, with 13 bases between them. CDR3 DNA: TGTGCCAGCAGTTACGACGCAGGGGCGACCCAGCATTTT. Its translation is CASSYDAGATQHF.

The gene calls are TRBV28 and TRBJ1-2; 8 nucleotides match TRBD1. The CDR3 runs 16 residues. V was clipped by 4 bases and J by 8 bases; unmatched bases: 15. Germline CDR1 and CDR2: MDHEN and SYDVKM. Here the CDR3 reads CASSSLDRAGLGGYTF. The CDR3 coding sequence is TGTGCCAGCAGTTCCTTGGACAGGGCGGGCCTTGGCGGCTACACCTTC.

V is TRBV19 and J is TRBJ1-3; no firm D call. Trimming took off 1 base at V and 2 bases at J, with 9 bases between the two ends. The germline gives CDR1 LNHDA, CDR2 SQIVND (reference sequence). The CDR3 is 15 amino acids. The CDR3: CASSIAWQTGNTIYF. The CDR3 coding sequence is TGTGCCAGTAGTATAGCTTGGCAAACTGGAAACACCATATATTTT.

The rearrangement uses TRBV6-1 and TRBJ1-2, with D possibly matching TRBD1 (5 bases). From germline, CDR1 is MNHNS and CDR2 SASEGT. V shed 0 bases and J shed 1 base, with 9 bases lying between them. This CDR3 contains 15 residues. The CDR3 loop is CASSEASGGNYGYTF. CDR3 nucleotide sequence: TGTGCCAGCAGTGAAGCGTCCGGGGGTAACTATGGCTACACCTTC.

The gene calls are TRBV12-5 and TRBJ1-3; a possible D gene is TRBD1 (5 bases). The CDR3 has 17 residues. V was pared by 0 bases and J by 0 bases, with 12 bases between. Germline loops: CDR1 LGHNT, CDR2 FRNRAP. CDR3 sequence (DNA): TGTGCTAGTGGTTTGGTAGACGGGGGGGACTCTGGAAACACCATATATTTT. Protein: CASGLVDGGDSGNTIYF.

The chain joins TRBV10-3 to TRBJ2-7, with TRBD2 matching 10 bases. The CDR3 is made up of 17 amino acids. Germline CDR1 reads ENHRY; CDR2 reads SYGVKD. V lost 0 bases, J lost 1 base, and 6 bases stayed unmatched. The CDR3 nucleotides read TGTGCCATCAGTGAGTCTGTCGGAGCGGGAGGGTCCTACGAGCAGTACTTC. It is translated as CAISESVGAGGSYEQYF.

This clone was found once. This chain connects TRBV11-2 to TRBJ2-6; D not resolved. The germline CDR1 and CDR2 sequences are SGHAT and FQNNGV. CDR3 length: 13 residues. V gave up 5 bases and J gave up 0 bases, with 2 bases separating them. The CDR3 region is CASSLSGANVLTF. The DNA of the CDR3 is TGTGCCAGCAGCCTCTCTGGGGCCAACGTCCTGACTTTC.

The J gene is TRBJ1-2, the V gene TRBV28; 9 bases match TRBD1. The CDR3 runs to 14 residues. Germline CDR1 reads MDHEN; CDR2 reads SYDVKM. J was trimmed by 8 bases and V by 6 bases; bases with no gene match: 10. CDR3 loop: CASSAYRGLGGYTF. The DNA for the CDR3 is TGTGCCAGCAGCGCCTACAGGGGGCTAGGCGGCTACACCTTC.

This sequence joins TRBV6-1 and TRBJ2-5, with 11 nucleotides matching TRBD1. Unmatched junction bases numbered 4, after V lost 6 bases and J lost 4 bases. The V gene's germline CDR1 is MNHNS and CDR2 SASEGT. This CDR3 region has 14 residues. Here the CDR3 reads CASRRTGGGETQYF. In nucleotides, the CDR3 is TGTGCCAGCAGGAGGACAGGGGGCGGAGAGACCCAGTACTTC.

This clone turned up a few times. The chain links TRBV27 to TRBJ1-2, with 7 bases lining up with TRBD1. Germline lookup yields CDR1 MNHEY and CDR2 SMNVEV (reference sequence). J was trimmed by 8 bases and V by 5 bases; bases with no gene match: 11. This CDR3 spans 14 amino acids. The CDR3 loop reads CASSTITGDGGYTF. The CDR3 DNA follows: TGTGCCAGCAGTACTATCACAGGGGACGGCGGCTACACCTTC.